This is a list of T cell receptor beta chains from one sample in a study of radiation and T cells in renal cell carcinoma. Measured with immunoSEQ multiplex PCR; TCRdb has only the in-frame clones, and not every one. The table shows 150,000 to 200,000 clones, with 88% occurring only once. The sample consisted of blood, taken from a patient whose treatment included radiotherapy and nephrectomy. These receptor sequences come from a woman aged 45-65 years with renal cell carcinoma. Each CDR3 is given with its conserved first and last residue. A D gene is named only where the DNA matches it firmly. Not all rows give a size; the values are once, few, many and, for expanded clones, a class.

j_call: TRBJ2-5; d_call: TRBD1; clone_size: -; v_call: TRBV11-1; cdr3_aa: CASSLFAGGVWETQYF; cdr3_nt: TGTGCCAGCAGCTTATTCGCAGGGGGCGTCTGGGAGACCCAGTACTTC
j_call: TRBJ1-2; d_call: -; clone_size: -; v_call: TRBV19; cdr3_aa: CASISGDNNLYGYTF; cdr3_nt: TGTGCCAGTATTTCGGGGGACAACAACCTCTATGGCTACACCTTC
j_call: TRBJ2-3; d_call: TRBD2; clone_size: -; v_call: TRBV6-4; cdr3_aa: CASSGGLADTDTQYF; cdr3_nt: TGTGCCAGCAGTGGGGGACTAGCGGACACAGATACGCAGTATTTT
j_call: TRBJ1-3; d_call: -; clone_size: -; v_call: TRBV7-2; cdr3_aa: CASSLGRWGLEGNTIYF; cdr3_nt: TGTGCCAGCAGCTTAGGTCGGTGGGGCCTGGAGGGAAACACCATATATTTT
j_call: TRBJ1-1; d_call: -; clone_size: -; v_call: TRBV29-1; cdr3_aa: CSASHTEAFF; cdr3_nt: TGCAGCGCTTCGCACACTGAAGCTTTCTTT
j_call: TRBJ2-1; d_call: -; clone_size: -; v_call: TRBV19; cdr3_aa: CASSIAGNNYNEQFF; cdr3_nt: TGTGCCAGTAGTATAGCGGGGAACAACTACAATGAGCAGTTCTTC
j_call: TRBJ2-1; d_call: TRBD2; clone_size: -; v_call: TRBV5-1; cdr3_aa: CASSFGLAGGISSYNEQFF; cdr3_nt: TGCGCCAGCAGCTTCGGCCTAGCGGGGGGGATTAGCTCCTACAATGAGCAGTTCTTC
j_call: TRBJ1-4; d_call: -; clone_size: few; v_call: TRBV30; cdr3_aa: CAWEEGNEKLFF; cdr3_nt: TGTGCCTGGGAGGAGGGGAATGAAAAACTGTTTTTT
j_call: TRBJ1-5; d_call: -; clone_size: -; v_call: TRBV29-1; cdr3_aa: CSARGSQQPQHF; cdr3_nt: TGCAGCGCCCGAGGGTCTCAGCAGCCCCAGCATTTT
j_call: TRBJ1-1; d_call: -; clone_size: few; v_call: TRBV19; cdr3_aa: CASSIDRGSVAFF; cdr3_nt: TGTGCCAGTAGTATAGACAGGGGAAGTGTAGCTTTCTTT
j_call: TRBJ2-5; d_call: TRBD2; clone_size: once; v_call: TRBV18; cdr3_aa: CASSPPILAGETQYF; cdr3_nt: TGTGCCAGCTCACCACCGATCCTAGCGGGAGAGACCCAGTACTTC
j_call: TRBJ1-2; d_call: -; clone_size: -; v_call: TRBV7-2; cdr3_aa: CASSLGQLSYGYTF; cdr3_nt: TGTGCCAGCAGCTTAGGGCAGCTTTCCTATGGCTACACCTTC
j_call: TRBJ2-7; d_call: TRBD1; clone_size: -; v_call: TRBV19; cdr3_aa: CASRMRQGGSYEQYF; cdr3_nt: TGTGCCAGTAGGATGAGACAGGGGGGGTCCTACGAGCAGTACTTC
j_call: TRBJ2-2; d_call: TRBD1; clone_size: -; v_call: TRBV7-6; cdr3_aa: CASSGQGQGWTGELFF; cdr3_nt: TGTGCCAGCAGCGGCCAGGGACAGGGGTGGACCGGGGAGCTGTTTTTT
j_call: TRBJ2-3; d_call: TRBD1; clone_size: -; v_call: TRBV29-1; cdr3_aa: CSVVGGADTQYF; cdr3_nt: TGCAGCGTTGTAGGGGGCGCAGATACGCAGTATTTT
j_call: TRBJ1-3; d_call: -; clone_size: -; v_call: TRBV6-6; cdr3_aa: CASELRVSKAGNTIYF; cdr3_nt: TGTGCCAGCGAACTCCGGGTTTCGAAGGCTGGAAACACCATATATTTT
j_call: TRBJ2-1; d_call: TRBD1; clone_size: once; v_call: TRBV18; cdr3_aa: CASSPDRRPRDEQFF; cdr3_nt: TGTGCCAGCTCACCGGACAGGCGACCGAGGGATGAGCAGTTCTTC
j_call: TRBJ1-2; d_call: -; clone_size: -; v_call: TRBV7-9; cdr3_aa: CASSFYGGGGYTF; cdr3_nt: TGTGCCAGCAGCTTCTATGGAGGGGGTGGCTACACCTTC
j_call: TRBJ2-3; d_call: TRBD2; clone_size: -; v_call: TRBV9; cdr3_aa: CASSAPWGGSPSTDTQYF; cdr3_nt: TGTGCCAGCAGCGCACCCTGGGGGGGGAGTCCTAGCACAGATACGCAGTATTTT
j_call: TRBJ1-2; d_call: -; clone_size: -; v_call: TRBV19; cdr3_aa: CASSIDPGYGYTF; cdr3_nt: TGTGCCAGTAGTATAGATCCAGGCTATGGCTACACCTTC
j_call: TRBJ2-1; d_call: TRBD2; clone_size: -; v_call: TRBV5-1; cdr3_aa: CASSSGGGNEQFF; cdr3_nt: TGCGCCAGCAGCTCGGGAGGGGGCAATGAGCAGTTCTTC
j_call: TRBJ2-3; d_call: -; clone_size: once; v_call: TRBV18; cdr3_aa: CASSPSDTQYF; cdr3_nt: TGTGCCAGCTCACCAAGCGATACGCAGTATTTT
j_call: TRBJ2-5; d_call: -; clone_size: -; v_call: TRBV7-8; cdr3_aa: CASSWGFETQYF; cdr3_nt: TGTGCCAGCAGCTGGGGGTTCGAGACCCAGTACTTC
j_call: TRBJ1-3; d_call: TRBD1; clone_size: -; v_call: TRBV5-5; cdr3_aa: CASSLWGTEGNTIYF; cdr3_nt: TGTGCCAGCAGCTTGTGGGGGACAGAAGGAAACACCATATATTTT
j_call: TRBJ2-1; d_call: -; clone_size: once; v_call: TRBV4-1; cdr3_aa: CASSQALGRLEGRNEQFF; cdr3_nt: TGCGCCAGCAGCCAAGCCCTTGGACGGCTGGAGGGGCGGAATGAGCAGTTCTTC
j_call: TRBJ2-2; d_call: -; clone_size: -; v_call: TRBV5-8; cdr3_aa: CASTLTRTGELFF; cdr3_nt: TGTGCCAGCACCCTGACTAGGACCGGGGAGCTGTTTTTT
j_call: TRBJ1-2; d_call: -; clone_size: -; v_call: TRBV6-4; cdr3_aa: CATWAPGGYTF; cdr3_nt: TGTGCCACCTGGGCTCCCGGTGGCTACACCTTC
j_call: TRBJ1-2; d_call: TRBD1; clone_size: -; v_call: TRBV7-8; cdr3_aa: CASSFGQANYGYTF; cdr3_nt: TGTGCCAGCAGCTTTGGACAGGCTAACTATGGCTACACCTTC
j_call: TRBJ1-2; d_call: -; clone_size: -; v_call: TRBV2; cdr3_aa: CASSDGWAVFYGYTF; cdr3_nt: TGTGCCAGCAGTGATGGCTGGGCAGTATTCTATGGCTACACCTTC
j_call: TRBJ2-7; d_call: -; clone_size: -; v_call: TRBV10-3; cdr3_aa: CAISGTGYEQYF; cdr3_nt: TGTGCCATCAGTGGCACGGGCTACGAGCAGTACTTC
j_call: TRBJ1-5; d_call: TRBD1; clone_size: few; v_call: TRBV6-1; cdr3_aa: CASSGTGNQPQHF; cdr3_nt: TGTGCCAGCAGTGGGACAGGGAACCAGCCCCAGCATTTT
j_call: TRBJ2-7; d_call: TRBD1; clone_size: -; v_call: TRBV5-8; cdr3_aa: CASRLGQGSHEQYF; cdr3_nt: TGTGCCAGCAGACTCGGACAGGGGTCCCACGAGCAGTACTTC
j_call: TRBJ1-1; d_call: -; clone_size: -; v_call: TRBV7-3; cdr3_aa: CASSKDAGTEAFF; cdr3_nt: TGTGCCAGCAGCAAGGACGCGGGCACTGAAGCTTTCTTT
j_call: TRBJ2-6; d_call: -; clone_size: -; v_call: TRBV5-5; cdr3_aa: CASSFSGANVLTF; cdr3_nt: TGTGCCAGCAGCTTTTCTGGGGCCAACGTCCTGACTTTC
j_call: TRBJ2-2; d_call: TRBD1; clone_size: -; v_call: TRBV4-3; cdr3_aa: CASSQDPTGSRELFF; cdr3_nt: TGCGCCAGCAGCCAAGATCCGACAGGGAGCCGGGAGCTGTTTTTT
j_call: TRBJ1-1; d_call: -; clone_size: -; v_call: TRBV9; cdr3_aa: CASSTGYMNTEAFF; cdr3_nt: TGTGCCAGCAGCACGGGATACATGAACACTGAAGCTTTCTTT
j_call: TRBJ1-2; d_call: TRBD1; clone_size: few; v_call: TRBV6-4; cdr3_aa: CASSDSTGGGYTF; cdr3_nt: TGTGCCAGCAGTGACTCGACAGGGGGCGGCTACACCTTC
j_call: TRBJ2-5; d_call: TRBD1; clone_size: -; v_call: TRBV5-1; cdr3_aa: CASSLRQGAGETQYF; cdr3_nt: TGCGCCAGCAGCTTAAGACAGGGGGCTGGTGAGACCCAGTACTTC
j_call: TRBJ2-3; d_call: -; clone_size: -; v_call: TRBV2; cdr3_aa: CASSRVGETDTQYF; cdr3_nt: TGTGCCAGCTCCAGAGTGGGGGAAACAGATACGCAGTATTTT
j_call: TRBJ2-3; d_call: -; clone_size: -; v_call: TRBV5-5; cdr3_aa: CASSFTGTPTDTQYF; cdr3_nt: TGTGCCAGCAGCTTTACAGGGACCCCCACAGATACGCAGTATTTT
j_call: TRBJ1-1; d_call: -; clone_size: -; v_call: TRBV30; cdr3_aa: CAWSAPMGGRDTEAFF; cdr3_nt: TGTGCCTGGAGTGCCCCTATGGGGGGGAGGGACACTGAAGCTTTCTTT